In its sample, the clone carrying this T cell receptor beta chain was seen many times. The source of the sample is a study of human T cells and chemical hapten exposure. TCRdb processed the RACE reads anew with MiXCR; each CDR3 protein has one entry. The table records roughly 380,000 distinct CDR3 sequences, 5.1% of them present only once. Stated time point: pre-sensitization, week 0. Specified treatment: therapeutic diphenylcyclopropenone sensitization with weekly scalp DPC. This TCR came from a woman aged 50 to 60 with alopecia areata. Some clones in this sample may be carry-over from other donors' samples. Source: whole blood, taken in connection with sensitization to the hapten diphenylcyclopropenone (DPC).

The CDR3, as DNA: TGTGCCATCAAAAAGGAAGCTAGCGAAGGCAATGAGCAGTTCTTC. Encoded protein: CAIKKEASEGNEQFF. The chain carries TRBV10-3 and TRBJ2-1; tentatively, D is TRBD2 (6 bases). The germline V gene has CDR1 ENHRY and CDR2 SYGVKD. V was shortened by 7 bases and J by 6 bases, with 19 bases between the two germline ends. The CDR3 is 15 residues long.